The following is a T cell receptor beta chain sequence with its context. The antigen remains undetermined. PCR was performed using 60 Vbeta and 13 Jbeta primers. TCRdb's copy holds only in-frame clones and misses some; the assay was immunoSEQ multiplex PCR. This sample has over 100,000 clones, with around 64% found just once. The CDR3 is 15 residues long. Germline CDR1 LNHDA, CDR2 SQIVND (reference sequence). Trimming took off 5 bases at V and 0 bases at J, with 11 bases between the two ends. Despite likely unrecorded immune exposures, the donors were nominally healthy at the time of sampling. This specimen belongs to a study of cytomegalovirus exposure and HLA in healthy donors. Whole-study findings and limits: Specificity of a few CMV-associated chains for CMV antigens was verified in vitro. TCR beta sequences reportedly predicted most subjects' HLA-A and HLA-B alleles accurately.

The sequenced sample consisted of PBMCs. This clonotype was obtained from a man aged 30 to 45 in good health and CMV-seropositive. The chain uses TRBV19 and TRBJ1-3; D is perhaps TRBD1 (5 bases). CDR3: CASSRGHDSGNTIYF. The CDR3 DNA sequence: TGTGCCAGTAGTCGCGGACACGACTCTGGAAACACCATATATTTT.